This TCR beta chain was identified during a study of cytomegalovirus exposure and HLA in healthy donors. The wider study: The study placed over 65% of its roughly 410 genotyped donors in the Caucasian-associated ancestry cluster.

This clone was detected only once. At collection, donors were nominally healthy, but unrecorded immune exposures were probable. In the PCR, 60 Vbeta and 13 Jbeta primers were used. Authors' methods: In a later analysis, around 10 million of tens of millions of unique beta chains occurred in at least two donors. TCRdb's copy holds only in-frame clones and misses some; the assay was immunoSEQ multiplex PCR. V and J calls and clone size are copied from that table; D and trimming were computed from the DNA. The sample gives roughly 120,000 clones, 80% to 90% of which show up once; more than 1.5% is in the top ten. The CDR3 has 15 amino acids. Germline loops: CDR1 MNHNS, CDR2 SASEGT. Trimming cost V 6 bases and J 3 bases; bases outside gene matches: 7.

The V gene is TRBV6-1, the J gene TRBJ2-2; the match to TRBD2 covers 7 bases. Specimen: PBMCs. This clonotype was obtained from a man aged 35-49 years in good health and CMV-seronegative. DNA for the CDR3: TGTGCCAGCAGACACGCTAGCGGATACACCGGGGAGCTGTTTTTT. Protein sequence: CASRHASGYTGELFF.